A selection of T cell receptor beta chains follows, all from one sample in a study of T cells after yellow fever vaccination. TCRdb passed the 5' RACE reads through MiXCR, listing each CDR3 protein once. The data contain 150,000 to 200,000 distinct CDR3 sequences, approximately 9.9% of them singletons. The source material was CD8+ T cells sorted from PBMCs, sampled 15 days after the yellow fever booster vaccination. The receptors shown here come from a young man who received the YFV17D yellow fever vaccine. Both conserved end residues are part of each CDR3. A D gene is named only where the DNA matches it firmly. A clone size is listed for some rows: how often the clone was seen (once, few, many), or a class if it is expanded.

d_call	clone_size	v_call	j_call	cdr3_nt	cdr3_aa
TRBD1	few	TRBV9	TRBJ2-3	TGTGCCAGCAGCGTAGAGGGGGCCAGTGTAGATACGCAGTATTTT	CASSVEGASVDTQYF
TRBD2	few	TRBV20-1	TRBJ2-7	TGCAGTGCTAGTTCCATAGCGGGTGGCACCTACGAGCAGTACTTC	CSASSIAGGTYEQYF
-	many	TRBV27	TRBJ1-1	TGTGCCAGCAGACAGGGTGGCACTGAAGCTTTCTTT	CASRQGGTEAFF
-	few	TRBV12-3/TRBV12-4	TRBJ1-2	TGTGCCAGCAGCTTCGACGGTGTGGGGGCGTGGGGCTACACCTTC	CASSFDGVGAWGYTF
TRBD1	many	TRBV5-1	TRBJ2-1	TGCGCCAGCAGTCAGGGGGCCCTAACCTACAATGAGCAGTTCTTC	CASSQGALTYNEQFF
-	-	TRBV7-9	TRBJ2-7	TGTGCCAGCAGTTCAACAGCGACAACCTACGAGCAGTACTTC	CASSSTATTYEQYF
TRBD1	-	TRBV28	TRBJ2-3	TGTGCCAGCAGTGGTTCCGGGACAGGGGGCTTAGATACGCAGTATTTT	CASSGSGTGGLDTQYF
TRBD1	-	TRBV30	TRBJ1-4	TGTGCCGGCGACAGGGGCGGTGAAAAACTGTTTTTT	CAGDRGGEKLFF
-	-	TRBV7-8	TRBJ2-7	TGTGCCAGCAGCTTTACCGGGACACCGGGAGGCCACGAGCAGTACTTC	CASSFTGTPGGHEQYF
-	-	TRBV7-9	TRBJ2-5	TGTGCCAGCAGGGAATCGTTGGAGACCCAGTACTTC	CASRESLETQYF
-	few	TRBV7-2	TRBJ2-5	TGTGCCAGCAGCTCAGAGAGCCCCCAAGAGACCCAGTACTTC	CASSSESPQETQYF
-	few	TRBV4-1	TRBJ1-5	TGCGCCAGCAGACCAGAGGTGGGGAGCAATCAGCCCCAGCATTTT	CASRPEVGSNQPQHF
TRBD2	-	TRBV4-3	TRBJ2-1	TGCGCCAGCAGCCGGACCCCCGGGACTAGCCTCTACAATGAGCAGTTCTTC	CASSRTPGTSLYNEQFF
-	few	TRBV5-1	TRBJ2-6	TGCGCCAGCAGCCGAGGGACGGCTAGCTCTGGGGCCAACGTCCTGACTTTC	CASSRGTASSGANVLTF
-	-	TRBV20-1	TRBJ2-4	TGCAGTGCTAGCCCCGGGGACCTAGCCAAAAACATTCAGTACTTC	CSASPGDLAKNIQYF
TRBD1	few	TRBV5-1	TRBJ1-2	TGCGCCAGCAGCTTGGACAGGGGAGTCCATGGCTACACCTTC	CASSLDRGVHGYTF